This T cell receptor beta chain was found in a study of blood T cell dynamics during melanoma immunotherapy. Stated time point: week 3, after first cycle of checkpoint inhibitor. Blood was drawn before treatment and at week 3 after checkpoint blockade. V lost 0 bases and J lost 0, with 13 bases in between. Germline-derived CDR1 and CDR2 are SGDLS and YYNGEE. CDR3 length equals 17 residues. DNA loading was fixed at approximately 0.35 ug for all bulk PBMC samples. TCRdb's copy holds only in-frame clones and misses some; the assay was immunoSEQ multiplex PCR. The sample carries approximately 28,000 clones, roughly 88% recorded once.

The genes are TRBV9 and TRBJ1-3; maybe TRBD1 (5 bases). The sample here was blood, taken from a patient treated with checkpoint blockade. This receptor was identified in a human donor with melanoma. The CDR3 region is CASSVGGGAGSGNTIYF. As DNA, the CDR3 is TGTGCCAGCAGCGTAGGAGGTGGGGCAGGCTCTGGAAACACCATATATTTT.